In its sample, the clone carrying this TCR beta chain was seen a few times. Its antigen is currently unknown. Per germline, CDR1 SGHKS and CDR2 YYEKEE (reference sequence). CDR3 length equals 15 residues. V shed 1 base and J shed 7 bases, with 17 bases lying between them. This sample stems from a study of glioma-infiltrating T cells. Study outcomes and limitations: CDR3 overlap between tissue and blood was very small.

Using RNA template, CDR3s of TCR alpha and beta were amplified with iRepertoire arm-PCR. In TCRdb, the multiplex PCR reads were re-called with MiXCR into one record per CDR3 protein. Of about 140,000 distinct CDR3 sequences detected, around 40% appear once; the ten largest clones hold 15% to 25%. The receptor comes from a human donor with low-grade glioma or glioblastoma, undergoing nonglioma brain surgery, or in good health (not recorded which). The chain links TRBV5-5 to TRBJ1-1; no firm D call. Sequencing was performed on glioma tissue, nonneoplastic brain tissue, or PBMCs (not recorded which). The CDR3 nucleotides are TGTGCCAGCAGCTTGAACGAACAGCGGATTGATGAAGCTTTCTTT. As protein: CASSLNEQRIDEAFF.